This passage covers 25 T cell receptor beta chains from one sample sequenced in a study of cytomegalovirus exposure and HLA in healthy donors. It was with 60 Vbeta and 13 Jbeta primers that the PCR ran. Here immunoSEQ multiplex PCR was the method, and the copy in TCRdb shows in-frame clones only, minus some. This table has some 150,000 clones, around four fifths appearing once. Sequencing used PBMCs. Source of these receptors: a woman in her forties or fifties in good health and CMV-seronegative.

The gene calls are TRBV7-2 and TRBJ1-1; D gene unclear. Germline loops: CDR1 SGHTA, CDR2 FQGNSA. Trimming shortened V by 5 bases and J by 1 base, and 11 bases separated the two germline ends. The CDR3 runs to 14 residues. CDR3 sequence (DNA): TGTGCCAGCAGCCCCGGGTCTGCGAACACTGAAGCTTTCTTT. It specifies CASSPGSANTEAFF.

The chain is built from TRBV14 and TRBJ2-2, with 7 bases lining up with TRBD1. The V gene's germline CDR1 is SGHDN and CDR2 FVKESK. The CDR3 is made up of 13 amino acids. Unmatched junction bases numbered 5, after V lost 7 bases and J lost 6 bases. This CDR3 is CASNYQGAGELFF. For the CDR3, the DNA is TGTGCCAGCAACTACCAGGGGGCCGGGGAGCTGTTTTTT. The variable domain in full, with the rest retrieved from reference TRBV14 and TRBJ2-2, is EAGVTQFPSHSVIEKGQTVTLRCDPISGHDNLYWYRRVMGKEIKFLLHFVKESKQDESGMPNNRFLAERTGGTYSTLKVQPAELEDSGVYFCASNYQGAGELFFGEGSRLTVL.

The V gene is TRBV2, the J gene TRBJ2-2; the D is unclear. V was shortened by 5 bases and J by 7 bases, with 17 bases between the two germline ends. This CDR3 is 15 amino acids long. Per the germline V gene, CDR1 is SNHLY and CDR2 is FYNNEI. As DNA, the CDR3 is TGTGCCAGCAGTCGTGGGCCAAGCCAAGTCGGGGAGCTGTTTTTT. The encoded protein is CASSRGPSQVGELFF.

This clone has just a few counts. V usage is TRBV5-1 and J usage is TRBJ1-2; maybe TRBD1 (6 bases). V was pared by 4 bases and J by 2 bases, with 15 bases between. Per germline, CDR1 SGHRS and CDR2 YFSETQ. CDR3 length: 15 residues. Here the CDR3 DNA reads TGCGCCAGCAGCCAAGGGGGGACTACAAACTATGGCTACACCTTC. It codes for CASSQGGTTNYGYTF.

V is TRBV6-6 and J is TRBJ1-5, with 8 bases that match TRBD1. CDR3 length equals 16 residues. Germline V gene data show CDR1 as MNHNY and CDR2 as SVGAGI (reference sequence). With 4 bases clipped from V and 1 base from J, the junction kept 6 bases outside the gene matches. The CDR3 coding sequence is TGTGCCAGCAGTTCTCCGGACAGGGCGAGCAATCAGCCCCAGCATTTT. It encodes CASSSPDRASNQPQHF.

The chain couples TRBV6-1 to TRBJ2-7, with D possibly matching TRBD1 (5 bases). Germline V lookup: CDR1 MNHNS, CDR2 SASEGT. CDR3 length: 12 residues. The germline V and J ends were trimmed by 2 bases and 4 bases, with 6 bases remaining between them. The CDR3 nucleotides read TGTGCCAGCAGTGAAAGACAGTACGAGCAGTACTTC. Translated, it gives CASSERQYEQYF.

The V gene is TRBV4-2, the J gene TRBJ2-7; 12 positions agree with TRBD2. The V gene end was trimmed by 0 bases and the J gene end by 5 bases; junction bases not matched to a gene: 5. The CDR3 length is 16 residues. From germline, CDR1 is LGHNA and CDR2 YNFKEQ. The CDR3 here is CASSQDPTSGSDEQYF. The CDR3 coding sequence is TGTGCCAGCAGCCAAGACCCGACTAGCGGGAGTGACGAGCAGTACTTC.

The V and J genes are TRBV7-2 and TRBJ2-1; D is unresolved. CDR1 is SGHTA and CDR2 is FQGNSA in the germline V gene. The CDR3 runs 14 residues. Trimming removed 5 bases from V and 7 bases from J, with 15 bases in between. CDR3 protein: CASSPQVFGNEQFF. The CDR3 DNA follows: TGTGCCAGCAGCCCCCAGGTTTTTGGTAATGAGCAGTTCTTC.

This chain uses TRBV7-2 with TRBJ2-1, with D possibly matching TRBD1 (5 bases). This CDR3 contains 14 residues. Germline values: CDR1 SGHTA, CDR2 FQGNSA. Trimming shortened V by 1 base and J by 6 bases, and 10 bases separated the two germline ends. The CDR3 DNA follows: TGTGCCAGCAGCTTAGATGACAGCTCCAATGAGCAGTTCTTC. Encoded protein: CASSLDDSSNEQFF.

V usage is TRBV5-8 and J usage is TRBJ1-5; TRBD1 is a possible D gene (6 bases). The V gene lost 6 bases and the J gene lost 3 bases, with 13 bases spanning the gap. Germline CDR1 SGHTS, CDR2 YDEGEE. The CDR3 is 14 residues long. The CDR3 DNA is TGTGCCAGCAACCCTAACAGGGACAATCAGCCCCAGCATTTT. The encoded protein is CASNPNRDNQPQHF. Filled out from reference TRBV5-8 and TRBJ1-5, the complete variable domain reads EAGVTQSPTHLIKTRGQQATLRCSPISGHTSVYWYQQALGLGLQFLLWYDEGEERNRGNFPPRFSGRQFPNYSSELNVNALELEDSALYLCASNPNRDNQPQHFGDGTRLSIL.

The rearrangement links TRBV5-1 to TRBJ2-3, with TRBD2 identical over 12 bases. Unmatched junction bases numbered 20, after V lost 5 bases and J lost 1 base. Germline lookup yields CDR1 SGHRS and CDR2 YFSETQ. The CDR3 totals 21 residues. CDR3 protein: CASRGQETGTSGRGGTDTQYF. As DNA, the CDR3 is TGCGCCAGCAGGGGACAGGAGACCGGGACTAGCGGGCGTGGGGGCACAGATACGCAGTATTTT.

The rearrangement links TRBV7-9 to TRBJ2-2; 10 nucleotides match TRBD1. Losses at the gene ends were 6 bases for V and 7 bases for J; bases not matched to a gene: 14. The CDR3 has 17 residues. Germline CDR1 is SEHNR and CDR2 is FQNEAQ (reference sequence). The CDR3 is CASSSSATGGFGGELFF. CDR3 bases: TGTGCCAGCAGTTCCTCTGCGACAGGGGGCTTCGGCGGGGAGCTGTTTTTT. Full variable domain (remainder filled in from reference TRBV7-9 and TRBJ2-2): DTGVSQNPRHKITKRGQNVTFRCDPISEHNRLYWYRQTLGQGPEFLTYFQNEAQLEKSRLLSDRFSAERPKGSFSTLEIQRTEQGDSAMYLCASSSSATGGFGGELFFGEGSRLTVL.

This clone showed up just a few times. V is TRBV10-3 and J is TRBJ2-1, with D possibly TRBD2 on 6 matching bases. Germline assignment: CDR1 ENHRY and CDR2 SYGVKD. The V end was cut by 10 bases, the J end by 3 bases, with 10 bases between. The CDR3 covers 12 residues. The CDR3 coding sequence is TGTGCCACCGCGGGGATCTACAATGAGCAGTTCTTC. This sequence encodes CATAGIYNEQFF.

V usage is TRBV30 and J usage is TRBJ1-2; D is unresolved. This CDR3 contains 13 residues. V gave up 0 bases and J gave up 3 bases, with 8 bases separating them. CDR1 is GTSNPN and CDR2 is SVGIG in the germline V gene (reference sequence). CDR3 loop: CAWSVIGDYGYTF. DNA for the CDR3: TGTGCCTGGAGTGTCATCGGGGACTATGGCTACACCTTC.

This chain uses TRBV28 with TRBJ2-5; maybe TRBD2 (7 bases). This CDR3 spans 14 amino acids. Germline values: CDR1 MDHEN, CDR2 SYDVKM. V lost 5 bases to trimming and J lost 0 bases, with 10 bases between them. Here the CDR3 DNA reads TGTGCCAGCAGTCAAGGGGGGGACCAAGAGACCCAGTACTTC. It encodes CASSQGGDQETQYF.

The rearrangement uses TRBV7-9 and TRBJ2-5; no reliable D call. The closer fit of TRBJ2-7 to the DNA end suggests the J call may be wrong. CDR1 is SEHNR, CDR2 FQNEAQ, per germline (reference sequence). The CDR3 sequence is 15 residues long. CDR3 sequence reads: CASSLYPGQSYEQYF. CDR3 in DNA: TGTGCCAGCAGCTTATACCCGGGTCAGAGCTACGAGCAGTACTTC.

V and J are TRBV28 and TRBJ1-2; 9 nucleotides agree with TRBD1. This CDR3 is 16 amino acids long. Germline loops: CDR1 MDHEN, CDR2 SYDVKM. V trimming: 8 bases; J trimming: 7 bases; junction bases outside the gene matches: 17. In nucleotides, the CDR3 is TGTGCCAGCTCAAGGACAGGGGACCTCCTAAAAGGTGGCTACACCTTC. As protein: CASSRTGDLLKGGYTF.

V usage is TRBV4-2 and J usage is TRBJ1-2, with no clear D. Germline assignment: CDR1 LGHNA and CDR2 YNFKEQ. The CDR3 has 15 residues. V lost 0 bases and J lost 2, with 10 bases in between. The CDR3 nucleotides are TGTGCCAGCAGCCAAGAACGAGACGGGAACTATGGCTACACCTTC. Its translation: CASSQERDGNYGYTF.

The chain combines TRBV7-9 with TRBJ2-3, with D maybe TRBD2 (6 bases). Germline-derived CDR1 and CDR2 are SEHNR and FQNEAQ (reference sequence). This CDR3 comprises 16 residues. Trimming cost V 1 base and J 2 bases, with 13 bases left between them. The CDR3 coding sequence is TGTGCCAGCAGCTTAGGGTTCGGGACTTACACAGATACGCAGTATTTT. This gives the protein CASSLGFGTYTDTQYF.

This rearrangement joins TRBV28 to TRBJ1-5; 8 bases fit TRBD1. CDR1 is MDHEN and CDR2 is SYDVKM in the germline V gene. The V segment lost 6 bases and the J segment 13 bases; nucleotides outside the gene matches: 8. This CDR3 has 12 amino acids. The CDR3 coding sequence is TGTGCCAGCAGCGAACAGGGGGTCCCACAGCATTTT. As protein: CASSEQGVPQHF.

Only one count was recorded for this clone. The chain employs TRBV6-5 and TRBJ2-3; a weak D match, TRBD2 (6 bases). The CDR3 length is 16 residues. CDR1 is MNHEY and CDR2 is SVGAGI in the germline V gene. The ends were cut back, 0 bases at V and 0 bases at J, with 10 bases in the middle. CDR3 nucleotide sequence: TGTGCCAGCAGTTACTCGGGACTCGGAAGCACAGATACGCAGTATTTT. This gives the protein CASSYSGLGSTDTQYF.

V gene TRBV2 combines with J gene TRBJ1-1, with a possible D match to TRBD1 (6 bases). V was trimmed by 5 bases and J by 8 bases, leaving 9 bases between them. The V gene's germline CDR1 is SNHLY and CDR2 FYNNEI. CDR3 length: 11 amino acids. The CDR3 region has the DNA TGTGCCAGCAGTTTCGACAGGGAAGCTTTCTTT. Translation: CASSFDREAFF.

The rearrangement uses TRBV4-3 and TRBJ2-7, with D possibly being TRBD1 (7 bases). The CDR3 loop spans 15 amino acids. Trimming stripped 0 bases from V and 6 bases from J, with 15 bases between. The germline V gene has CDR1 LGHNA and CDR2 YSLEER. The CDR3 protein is CASSQDSRGVGEQYF. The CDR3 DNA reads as TGCGCCAGCAGCCAAGATAGCAGGGGGGTGGGCGAGCAGTACTTC.

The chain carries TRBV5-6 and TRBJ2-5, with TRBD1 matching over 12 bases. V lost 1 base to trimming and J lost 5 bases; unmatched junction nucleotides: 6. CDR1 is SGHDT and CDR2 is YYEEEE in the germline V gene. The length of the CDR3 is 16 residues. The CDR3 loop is CASSLTGTGGLETQYF. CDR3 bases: TGTGCCAGCAGCTTGACCGGGACAGGGGGCTTGGAGACCCAGTACTTC.

The DNA for the CDR3 is TGTGCCAGCAGCGTAGAAGCGGGAGGGCCTGGGGGGCGGGAGCAGTTCTTC. Amino acids: CASSVEAGGPGGREQFF. The rearrangement links TRBV9 to TRBJ2-1, with TRBD2 matching 10 bases. The germline gives CDR1 SGDLS, CDR2 YYNGEE. The CDR3 runs to 17 residues. Trimming cost V 0 bases and J 10 bases; bases outside gene matches: 13.